This is a list of T cell receptor beta chains from one sample in a study of T-cell memory formation after mild COVID-19. A single record per CDR3 protein comes from TCRdb applying MiXCR to the 5' RACE reads. The sample lists a few hundred thousand distinct CDR3 sequences, approximately 27% occurring once. The sequenced sample consisted of PBMCs or a T cell subset sorted from them (not recorded which). These receptors were collected from an adult woman who had mild COVID-19 (a few samples of this study predate the infection). Cell type and time point are not known. Both conserved end residues are part of each CDR3. D genes are given only for firm matches. The size entry is marked missing in some rows and otherwise reads once, few, many or a size class.

CDR3: CASSDGLVSYNEQFF
DNA: TGTGCCAGCAGCGACGGCCTCGTCTCCTACAATGAGCAGTTCTTC
size: few
J: TRBJ2-1
V: TRBV9
D: .

CDR3: CASSQVGAGSSYNSPLHF
DNA: TGCGCCAGCAGCCAAGTAGGCGCAGGGAGCTCCTATAATTCACCCCTCCACTTT
size: .
J: TRBJ1-6
V: TRBV4-1
D: .

CDR3: CASSLEGGAGANVLTF
DNA: TGTGCCAGCAGCTTAGAGGGCGGGGCCGGGGCCAACGTCCTGACTTTC
size: few
J: TRBJ2-6
V: TRBV7-3
D: .

CDR3: CASSYSPVGPGSYNEQFF
DNA: TGTGCCAGCAGCTATTCCCCGGTGGGTCCCGGCTCCTACAATGAGCAGTTCTTC
size: few
J: TRBJ2-1
V: TRBV7-7
D: .

CDR3: CASSQAVGEISEQFF
DNA: TGCGCCAGCAGCCAAGCAGTCGGGGAGATCAGTGAGCAGTTCTTC
size: few
J: TRBJ2-1
V: TRBV4-1
D: .

CDR3: CASRPTRDNTEAFF
DNA: TGTGCCAGCAGACCTACCAGAGATAACACTGAAGCTTTCTTT
size: many
J: TRBJ1-1
V: TRBV12-3/TRBV12-4
D: .

CDR3: CATSVGSDTDTQYF
DNA: TGTGCCACCAGTGTGGGGAGCGACACAGATACGCAGTATTTT
size: .
J: TRBJ2-3
V: TRBV24-1
D: .

CDR3: CASSLARTGVNIQYF
DNA: TGTGCCAGCAGCTTAGCGAGGACAGGGGTTAACATTCAGTACTTC
size: .
J: TRBJ2-4
V: TRBV7-8
D: TRBD1

CDR3: CASSQVAGAADTQYF
DNA: TGTGCCAGCAGCCAGGTGGCGGGGGCAGCAGATACGCAGTATTTT
size: few
J: TRBJ2-3
V: TRBV7-6
D: .

CDR3: CATSDFAGTGGIRETQYF
DNA: TGTGCCACCAGTGATTTCGCCGGGACAGGGGGAATCAGGGAGACCCAGTACTTC
size: .
J: TRBJ2-5
V: TRBV24-1
D: TRBD1

CDR3: CASSQVGTQYF
DNA: TGTGCCAGCAGCCAAGTCGGTACGCAGTATTTT
size: .
J: TRBJ2-3
V: TRBV14
D: .

CDR3: CASSLTSGRGLSPTDTQYF
DNA: TGTGCCAGCAGCTTAACATCCGGCCGTGGGCTCTCCCCTACAGATACGCAGTATTTT
size: .
J: TRBJ2-3
V: TRBV7-2
D: .

CDR3: CASRDSSQGANVLTF
DNA: TGTGCCAGCCGAGACTCCTCGCAAGGGGCCAACGTCCTGACTTTC
size: .
J: TRBJ2-6
V: TRBV9
D: .

CDR3: CSAGGDNQPQHF
DNA: TGCAGCGCAGGGGGTGACAATCAGCCCCAGCATTTT
size: .
J: TRBJ1-5
V: TRBV29-1
D: TRBD1

CDR3: CASSPEQGGYGYTF
DNA: TGTGCCAGCAGCCCCGAACAAGGAGGGTATGGCTACACCTTC
size: .
J: TRBJ1-2
V: TRBV5-5
D: .

CDR3: CASSLAGTERDTQYF
DNA: TGCGCCAGCAGCTTGGCCGGGACGGAGCGAGATACGCAGTATTTT
size: .
J: TRBJ2-3
V: TRBV5-1
D: .

CDR3: CASSSGLAGHNEQFF
DNA: TGTGCCAGCAGCTCCGGACTAGCGGGACACAATGAGCAGTTCTTC
size: .
J: TRBJ2-1
V: TRBV5-6
D: TRBD2

CDR3: CASSFLAGGTGANVLTF
DNA: TGTGCCAGCAGCTTCCTAGCGGGAGGCACTGGGGCCAACGTCCTGACTTTC
size: .
J: TRBJ2-6
V: TRBV13
D: TRBD2